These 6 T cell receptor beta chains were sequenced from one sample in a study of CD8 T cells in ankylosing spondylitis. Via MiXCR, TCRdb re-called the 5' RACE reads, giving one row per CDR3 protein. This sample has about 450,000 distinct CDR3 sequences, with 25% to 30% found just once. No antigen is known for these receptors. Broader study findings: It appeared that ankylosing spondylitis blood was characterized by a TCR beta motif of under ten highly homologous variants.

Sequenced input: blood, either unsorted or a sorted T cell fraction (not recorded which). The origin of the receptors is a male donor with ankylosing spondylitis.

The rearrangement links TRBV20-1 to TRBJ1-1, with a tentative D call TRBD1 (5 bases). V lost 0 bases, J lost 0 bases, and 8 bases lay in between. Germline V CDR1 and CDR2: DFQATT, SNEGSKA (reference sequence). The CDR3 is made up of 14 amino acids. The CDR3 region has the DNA TGCAGTGCTAGAGATCAGGGCATGAACACTGAAGCTTTCTTT. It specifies CSARDQGMNTEAFF.

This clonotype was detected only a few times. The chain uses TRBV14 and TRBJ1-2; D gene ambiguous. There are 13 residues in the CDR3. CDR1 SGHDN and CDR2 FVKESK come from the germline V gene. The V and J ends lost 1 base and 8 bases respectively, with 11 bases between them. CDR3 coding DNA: TGTGCCAGCAGCCAAGCAGGCCTCATCGGCTACACCTTC. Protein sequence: CASSQAGLIGYTF.

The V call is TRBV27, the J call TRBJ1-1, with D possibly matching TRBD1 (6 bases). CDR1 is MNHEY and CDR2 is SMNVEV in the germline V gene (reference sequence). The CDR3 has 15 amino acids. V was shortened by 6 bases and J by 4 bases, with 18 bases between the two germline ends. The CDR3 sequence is CASSPKGGAGTEAFF. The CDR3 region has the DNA TGTGCCAGCAGCCCCAAAGGGGGGGCGGGCACTGAAGCTTTCTTT.

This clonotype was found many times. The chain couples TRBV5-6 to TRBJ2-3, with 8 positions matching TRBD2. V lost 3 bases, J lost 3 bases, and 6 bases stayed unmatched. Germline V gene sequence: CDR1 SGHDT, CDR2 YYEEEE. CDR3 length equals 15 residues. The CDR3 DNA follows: TGTGCCAGCAGCTCCGGAACTAGCGGTACAGATACGCAGTATTTT. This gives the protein CASSSGTSGTDTQYF.

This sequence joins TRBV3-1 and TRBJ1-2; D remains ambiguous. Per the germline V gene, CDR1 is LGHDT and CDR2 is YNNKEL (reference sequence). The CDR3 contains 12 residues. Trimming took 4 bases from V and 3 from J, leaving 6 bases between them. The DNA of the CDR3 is TGTGCCAGCAGCCTACCGGACTATGGCTACACCTTC. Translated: CASSLPDYGYTF.

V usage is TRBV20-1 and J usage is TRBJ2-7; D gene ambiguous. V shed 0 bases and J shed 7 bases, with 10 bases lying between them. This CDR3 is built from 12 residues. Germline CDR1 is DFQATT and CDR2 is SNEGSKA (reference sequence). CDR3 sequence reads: CSAREGMAEQYF. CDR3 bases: TGCAGTGCTAGAGAGGGGATGGCGGAGCAGTACTTC.